The 28 T cell receptor beta chains below all came from one sample that was sequenced in a study of T cells in Graves' hyperthyroidism and ophthalmopathy. TCR beta CDR3 regions were amplified from RNA. When the TCR CDR3 underwent first-round RT-PCR, the HTBI primer set was used. TCRdb analysed the multiplex PCR reads with MiXCR anew, one entry per CDR3 protein. The data show hundreds of thousands of distinct CDR3 sequences, around 19% seen once. The sequencing input was blood. The receptors here all came from a man aged 50 or older with Graves' ophthalmopathy.

This clonotype was seen at least ten times. The J gene is TRBJ2-3, the V gene TRBV27; TRBD2 might be the D (6 bases). This CDR3 has 13 residues. Trimming shortened V by 3 bases and J by 6 bases, and 10 bases separated the two germline ends. The germline V gene has CDR1 MNHEY and CDR2 SMNVEV (reference sequence). The CDR3 region is CASSLTRTDTQYF. The DNA of the CDR3 is TGTGCCAGCAGTTTGACTAGAACTGATACGCAGTATTTT.

V usage is TRBV6-1 and J usage is TRBJ1-1, with 8 bases identical to TRBD1. The CDR3 sequence is 12 residues long. Germline V gives CDR1 MNHNS, CDR2 SASEGT. Losses at the gene ends were 3 bases for V and 9 bases for J; bases not matched to a gene: 3. For the CDR3, the DNA is TGTGCCAGCAGTGAGTCCAGGGGGCAAGCTTTCTTT. Its protein product is CASSESRGQAFF.

V gene TRBV27 combines with J gene TRBJ2-1; either TRBD1 or TRBD2 may fit D (5 bases each). The V gene's germline CDR1 is MNHEY and CDR2 SMNVEV (reference sequence). This CDR3 region has 11 residues. V was trimmed by 0 bases and J by 14 bases, leaving 8 bases between them. The chain's CDR3 is CASSLSGREFF. Here the CDR3 DNA reads TGTGCCAGCAGTTTATCGGGGCGGGAGTTCTTC.

Details on this clonotype: A junction end diverges from the germline sequence, so it may reflect a read error. Here the CDR3 reads CASGLMGTSGSEQYF. The CDR3, as DNA: TGTGCCAGCGGCTTAATGGGGACTAGCGGCAGCGAGCAGTACTTC. J is TRBJ2-7 and V is TRBV11-1; 11 nucleotides agree with TRBD2. Germline CDR1 and CDR2: SGHAT and FQDESV (reference sequence). The CDR3 totals 15 residues.

This clonotype was seen more than once but under ten times. V and J are TRBV6-1 and TRBJ2-1; 8 bases match TRBD2. The CDR3 runs 16 residues. Germline CDR1 reads MNHNS; CDR2 reads SASEGT. Losses at the gene ends were 6 bases for V and 3 bases for J; bases not matched to a gene: 10. CDR3 sequence (DNA): TGTGCCAGCAGGGACCTGGCGGGGGGCTTCTACAATGAGCAGTTCTTC. Amino acids: CASRDLAGGFYNEQFF.

This clonotype showed up just a few times. The chain couples TRBV24-1 to TRBJ2-1; tentative D call: TRBD1 (6 bases). The CDR3 loop spans 17 amino acids. The germline CDR1 and CDR2 sequences are KGHDR and SFDVKD. V lost 1 base to trimming and J lost 2 bases, with 14 bases between them. The CDR3 DNA sequence: TGTGCCACCAGTGATTTCCGGCAGGGGAAAACCTACAATGAGCAGTTCTTC. Its protein is CATSDFRQGKTYNEQFF.

J is TRBJ2-1 and V is TRBV5-5; possible D gene TRBD2, 6 bases. Germline loops: CDR1 SGHKS, CDR2 YYEKEE (reference sequence). Trimming stripped 4 bases from V and 4 bases from J, with 12 bases between. CDR3 length: 14 residues. The CDR3: CASSPDYQYNEQFF. CDR3 nucleotide sequence: TGTGCCAGCAGCCCGGACTACCAGTACAATGAGCAGTTCTTC.

Many counts were recorded for this clonotype. The DNA of the CDR3 is TGTGCCAGCTCATCTATGGTTCGTGTCTACGAGCAGTACTTC. Translated: CASSSMVRVYEQYF. The chain combines TRBV18 with TRBJ2-7; D uncertain. This CDR3 comprises 14 residues. Germline CDR1 reads KGHSH; CDR2 reads LQKENI. V lost 5 bases to trimming and J lost 3 bases, with 14 bases between them.

V usage is TRBV24-1 and J usage is TRBJ2-2, with D maybe TRBD2 (7 bases). There are 14 residues in the CDR3. V lost 3 bases to trimming and J lost 5 bases, with 9 bases between them. The germline CDR1 and CDR2 sequences are KGHDR and SFDVKD. In DNA form, the CDR3 reads TGTGCCACCAGTGATGGGGGGGCGACCGGGGAGCTGTTTTTT. Protein: CATSDGGATGELFF.

A word on this clonotype: A much larger clone differs from this one at a single base, so this may be a read error. This chain connects TRBV7-8 to TRBJ2-7; D ambiguous. Germline-derived CDR1 and CDR2 are SGHVS and FQNEAQ. CDR3 length: 12 amino acids. The chain's CDR3 is CSSSWVGYEQYF. As DNA, the CDR3 is TGTTCCAGCAGCTGGGTGGGCTACGAGCAGTACTTC. The variable domain in full, with the rest retrieved from reference TRBV7-8 and TRBJ2-7, is GAGVSQSPRYKVAKRGQDVALRCDPISGHVSLFWYQQALGQGPEFLTYFQNEAQLDKSGLPSDRFFAERPEGSVSTLKIQRTQQEDSAVYLCSSSWVGYEQYFGPGTRLTVT.

This clonotype occurred a few times. This chain uses TRBV18 with TRBJ1-1; weak D call: TRBD1 (5 bases). Germline CDR1 is KGHSH and CDR2 is LQKENI. The V gene lost 4 bases and the J gene lost 3 bases, with 12 bases spanning the gap. The CDR3 has 14 amino acids. CDR3 residues: CASSQGKEYTEAFF. The DNA for the CDR3 is TGTGCCAGCTCACAGGGGAAGGAGTACACTGAAGCTTTCTTT. The full variable domain, its missing parts supplied by reference TRBV18 and TRBJ1-1, is NAGVMQNPRHLVRRRGQEARLRCSPMKGHSHVYWYRQLPEEGLKFMVYLQKENIIDESGMPKERFSAEFPKEGPSILRIQQVVRGDSAAYFCASSQGKEYTEAFFGQGTRLTVV.

Only a few counts were recorded for this clonotype. The J gene is TRBJ2-3, the V gene TRBV13, with TRBD2 matching 8 bases. Germline CDR1 reads PRHDT; CDR2 reads FYEKMQ (reference sequence). The CDR3 loop spans 16 amino acids. V lost 5 bases, J lost 6 bases, and 13 bases stayed unmatched. The CDR3 protein is CASSLPGTRGGDTQYF. DNA of the CDR3: TGTGCCAGCAGCCTCCCTGGGACTAGAGGGGGGGATACGCAGTATTTT.

The chain recombines TRBV9 with TRBJ2-5; perhaps TRBD1 as D (6 bases). This CDR3 region has 16 residues. Germline CDR1 and CDR2: SGDLS and YYNGEE. V was clipped by 0 bases and J by 0 bases, with 12 bases between them. The CDR3 loop reads CASSVEVGADQETQYF. Written as DNA, the CDR3 is TGTGCCAGCAGCGTAGAAGTGGGGGCGGACCAAGAGACCCAGTACTTC.

The V gene is TRBV13, the J gene TRBJ2-3, with D uncertain. Germline CDR1 PRHDT, CDR2 FYEKMQ (reference sequence). V gave up 3 bases and J gave up 3 bases, with 13 bases separating them. The CDR3 totals 15 residues. CDR3 nucleotides: TGTGCCAGCAGCTTCCGATCAGGATGGACAGATACGCAGTATTTT. Its translation is CASSFRSGWTDTQYF.

The V and J genes are TRBV12-3 or TRBV12-4 and TRBJ2-3; 12 bases align to TRBD1. Trimming at V came to 3 bases and at J to 5 bases, leaving 3 bases not matched to a gene. The CDR3 sequence is 15 residues long. The chain's CDR3 is CASSFGTGGVDTQYF. The CDR3 DNA reads as TGTGCCAGCAGTTTTGGGACAGGGGGCGTAGATACGCAGTATTTT.

A single count supports this clonotype. The chain combines TRBV24-1 with TRBJ2-6; 7 bases align to TRBD1. Germline trimming cut 5 bases from V and 4 bases from J; bases unmatched to any gene: 4. Germline assignment: CDR1 KGHDR and CDR2 SFDVKD. The CDR3 sequence is 15 residues long. This CDR3 reads CATSVGGRGANVLTF. DNA for the CDR3: TGTGCCACCAGTGTAGGGGGCCGGGGGGCCAACGTCCTGACTTTC.

This chain links TRBV5-1 with TRBJ2-3; D not certain. The CDR3 is 15 residues long. In germline, CDR1 is SGHRS, CDR2 YFSETQ. V was clipped by 4 bases and J by 2 bases, with 14 bases between them. The CDR3 region is CASSKDQPFTDTQYF. The CDR3 DNA follows: TGCGCCAGCAGCAAGGACCAACCCTTCACAGATACGCAGTATTTT.

A remark on this clonotype: A read error may explain this, as a much larger clone is one base away. The chain combines TRBV6-1 with TRBJ1-5; 10 nucleotides agree with TRBD1. There are 16 residues in the CDR3. The V and J ends lost 5 bases and 3 bases, in that order; junction bases with no gene match: 7. Germline V gives CDR1 MNHNS, CDR2 SASEGT. This chain's CDR3 is CASSKGQGRPNQPQHF. CDR3 DNA sequence: TGTGCCAGCAGTAAGGGACAGGGGCGGCCCAATCAGCCCCAGCATTTT.

This clonotype was found a few times. V gene TRBV29-1 combines with J gene TRBJ2-1; 7 bases are shared with TRBD1. This CDR3 is 15 amino acids long. Germline CDR1 is SQVTM and CDR2 is ANQGSEA. After removal of 1 base from V and 5 bases from J, the junction contained 8 bases not matched to a gene. The CDR3 bases are TGCAGCGTTGAAGTTCAAGGGACAGTTAACAATGAGCAGTTCTTC. Encoded protein: CSVEVQGTVNNEQFF.

This clonotype was seen repeatedly, ten times or more. The CDR3, as DNA: TGTGCCAGCAGCCCCCGGGGGGGAGAATTCAATGAGCAGTTCTTC. It translates to CASSPRGGEFNEQFF. The chain employs TRBV7-9 and TRBJ2-1; 8 bases agree with TRBD2. CDR3 length equals 15 residues. CDR1 and CDR2 from the germline V gene are SEHNR and FQNEAQ (reference sequence). Trimming at V came to 5 bases and at J to 6 bases, leaving 9 bases not matched to a gene.

This clonotype was found a few times. V gene TRBV6-1 combines with J gene TRBJ2-7; no definite D call. Trimming shortened V by 5 bases and J by 5 bases, and 13 bases separated the two germline ends. Germline V lookup: CDR1 MNHNS, CDR2 SASEGT. This CDR3 has 13 amino acids. The CDR3 coding sequence is TGTGCCAGCAGTAGATCAACAAGGAACGAGCAGTACTTC. As protein: CASSRSTRNEQYF.

This clonotype has a count of ten or more. Written as DNA, the CDR3 is TGTGCCAGCAGCTTACGAGCGGGAGCCTACGAGCAGTACTTC. Translating it yields CASSLRAGAYEQYF. The chain couples TRBV9 to TRBJ2-7; 8 bases fit TRBD2. CDR3 size: 14 residues. Germline assignment: CDR1 SGDLS and CDR2 YYNGEE. The V gene end was trimmed by 4 bases and the J gene end by 2 bases; junction bases not matched to a gene: 5. The entire variable domain, with the rest obtained from reference TRBV9 and TRBJ2-7, is as follows: DSGVTQTPKHLITATGQRVTLRCSPRSGDLSVYWYQQSLDQGLQFLIQYYNGEERAKGNILERFSAQQFPDLHSELNLSSLELGDSALYFCASSLRAGAYEQYFGPGTRLTVT.

This clonotype was recorded many times. The chain links TRBV27 to TRBJ1-1; TRBD1 matches 9 bases. Germline loops: CDR1 MNHEY, CDR2 SMNVEV (reference sequence). After removal of 4 bases from V and 0 bases from J, the junction contained 6 bases not matched to a gene. The CDR3 loop spans 16 amino acids. In DNA form, the CDR3 reads TGTGCCAGCAGTTCCCGGGACAGGGAATTGAACACTGAAGCTTTCTTT. Its translation is CASSSRDRELNTEAFF.

This clonotype was picked up a small number of times. V is TRBV9 and J is TRBJ1-4, with D unclear. CDR3 length: 15 amino acids. Germline CDR1 is SGDLS and CDR2 is YYNGEE. Trimming stripped 4 bases from V and 0 bases from J, with 10 bases between. CDR3: CASSPRLATNEKLFF. The DNA for the CDR3 is TGTGCCAGCAGCCCGAGACTTGCAACTAATGAAAAACTGTTTTTT. Supplemented by reference TRBV9 and TRBJ1-4, the full variable domain reads DSGVTQTPKHLITATGQRVTLRCSPRSGDLSVYWYQQSLDQGLQFLIQYYNGEERAKGNILERFSAQQFPDLHSELNLSSLELGDSALYFCASSPRLATNEKLFFGSGTQLSVL.

V is TRBV13 and J is TRBJ2-4; 7 bases align to TRBD2. The CDR3 loop spans 16 amino acids. The V gene end was trimmed by 5 bases and the J gene end by 3 bases; junction bases not matched to a gene: 10. Germline-derived CDR1 and CDR2 are PRHDT and FYEKMQ (reference sequence). The CDR3 sequence is CASSTRLADGKNIQYF. CDR3 sequence (DNA): TGTGCCAGCAGCACCCGACTAGCTGATGGCAAAAACATTCAGTACTTC. The full variable domain, with the rest looked up from reference TRBV13 and TRBJ2-4, is AAGVIQSPRHLIKEKRETATLKCYPIPRHDTVYWYQQGPGQDPQFLISFYEKMQSDKGSIPDRFSAQQFSDYHSELNMSSLELGDSALYFCASSTRLADGKNIQYFGAGTRLSVL.

This clonotype has at least ten counts. One end of the junction varies from germline; a read error may be responsible. V is TRBV28 and J is TRBJ2-1; no definite D call. This CDR3 spans 13 amino acids. Germline V gene data show CDR1 as MDHEN and CDR2 as SYDVKM. The CDR3 DNA is TGTGCCAGCAGTGAAAGCCTGAACAATGAGCATTTCTTC. Protein product: CASSESLNNEHFF.

This clonotype was detected ten times or more. The chain carries TRBV11-2 and TRBJ2-1; TRBD2 matches 8 bases. The germline CDR1 and CDR2 sequences are SGHAT and FQNNGV. Trimming cost V 5 bases and J 5 bases; bases outside gene matches: 8. The CDR3 contains 15 residues. The CDR3 region is CASSPRTSINNEQFF. In DNA, the CDR3 is TGTGCCAGCAGCCCTCGGACTAGCATTAACAATGAGCAGTTCTTC.

In this sample, this clonotype turned up many times. The chain recombines TRBV6-1 with TRBJ2-7; D is undetermined. Per germline, CDR1 MNHNS and CDR2 SASEGT. The CDR3 length is 13 residues. Trimming cost V 5 bases and J 7 bases, with 15 bases left between them. The DNA for the CDR3 is TGTGCCAGCAGTTCGAATCGCCCCGGGGAGCAGTACTTC. Translating gives CASSSNRPGEQYF.